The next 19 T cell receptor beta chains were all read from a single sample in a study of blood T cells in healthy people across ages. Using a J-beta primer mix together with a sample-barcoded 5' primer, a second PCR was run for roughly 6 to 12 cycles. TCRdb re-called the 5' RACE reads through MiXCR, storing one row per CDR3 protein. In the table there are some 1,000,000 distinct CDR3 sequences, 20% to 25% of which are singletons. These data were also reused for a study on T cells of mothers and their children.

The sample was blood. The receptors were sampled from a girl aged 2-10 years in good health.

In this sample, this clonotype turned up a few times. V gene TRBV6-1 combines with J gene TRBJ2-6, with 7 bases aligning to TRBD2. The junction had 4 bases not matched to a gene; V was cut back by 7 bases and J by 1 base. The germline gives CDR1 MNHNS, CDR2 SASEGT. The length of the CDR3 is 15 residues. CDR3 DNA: TGTGCCAGCAACGCGGGGGATTCTGGGGCCAACGTCCTGACTTTC. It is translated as CASNAGDSGANVLTF.

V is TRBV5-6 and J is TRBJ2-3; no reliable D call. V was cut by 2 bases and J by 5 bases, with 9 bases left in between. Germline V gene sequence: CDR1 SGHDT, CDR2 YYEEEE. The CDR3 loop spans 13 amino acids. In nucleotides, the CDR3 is TGTGCCAGCAGCTTTATTCCTGGAGATACGCAGTATTTT. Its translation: CASSFIPGDTQYF.

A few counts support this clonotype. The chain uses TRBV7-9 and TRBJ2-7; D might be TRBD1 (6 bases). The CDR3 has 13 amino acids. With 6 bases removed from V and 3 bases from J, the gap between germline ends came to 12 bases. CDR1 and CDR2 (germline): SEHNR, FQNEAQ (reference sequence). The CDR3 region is CASSFAQGYEQYF. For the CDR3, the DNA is TGTGCCAGCAGTTTCGCACAGGGCTACGAGCAGTACTTC.

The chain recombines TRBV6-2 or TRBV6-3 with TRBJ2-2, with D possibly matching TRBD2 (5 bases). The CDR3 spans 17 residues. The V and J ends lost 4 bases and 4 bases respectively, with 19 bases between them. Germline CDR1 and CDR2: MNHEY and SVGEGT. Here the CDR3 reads CASSSPRARRSTGELFF. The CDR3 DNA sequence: TGTGCCAGCAGTTCCCCGCGGGCTAGACGGTCCACCGGGGAGCTGTTTTTT.

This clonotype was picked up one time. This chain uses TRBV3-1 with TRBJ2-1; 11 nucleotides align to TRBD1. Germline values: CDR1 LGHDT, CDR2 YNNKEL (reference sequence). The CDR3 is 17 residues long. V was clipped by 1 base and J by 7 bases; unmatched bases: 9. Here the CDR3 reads CASSQGQDRGLRNEQFF. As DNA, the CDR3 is TGTGCCAGCAGCCAAGGCCAGGACAGGGGGCTCAGGAATGAGCAGTTCTTC.

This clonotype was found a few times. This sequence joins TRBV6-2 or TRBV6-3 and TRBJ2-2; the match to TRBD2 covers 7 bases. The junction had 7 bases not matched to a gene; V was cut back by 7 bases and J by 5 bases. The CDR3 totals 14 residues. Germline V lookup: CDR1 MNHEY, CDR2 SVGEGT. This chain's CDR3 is CASKRLAATGELFF. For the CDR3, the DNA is TGTGCCAGCAAGCGGCTAGCGGCTACCGGGGAGCTGTTTTTT.

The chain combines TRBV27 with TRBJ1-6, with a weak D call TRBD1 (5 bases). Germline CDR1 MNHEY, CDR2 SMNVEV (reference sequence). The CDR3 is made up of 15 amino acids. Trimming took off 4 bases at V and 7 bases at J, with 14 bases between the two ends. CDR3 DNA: TGTGCCAGCAGTTGGTCCGGGACGGAAAATTCACCCCTCCACTTT. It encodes CASSWSGTENSPLHF.

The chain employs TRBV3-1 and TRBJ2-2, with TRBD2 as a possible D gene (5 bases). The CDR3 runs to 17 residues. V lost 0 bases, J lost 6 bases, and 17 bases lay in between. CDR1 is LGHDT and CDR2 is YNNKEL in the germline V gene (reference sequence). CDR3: CASSQDRRGLEPGELFF. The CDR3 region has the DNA TGTGCCAGCAGCCAAGATAGGCGAGGGCTGGAGCCCGGGGAGCTGTTTTTT.

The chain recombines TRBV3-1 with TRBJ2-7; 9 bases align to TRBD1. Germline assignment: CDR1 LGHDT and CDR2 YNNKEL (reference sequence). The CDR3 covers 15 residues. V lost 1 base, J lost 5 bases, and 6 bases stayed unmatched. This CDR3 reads CASSQAGQGNDEQYF. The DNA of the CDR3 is TGTGCCAGCAGCCAAGCGGGACAGGGTAACGACGAGCAGTACTTC.

The chain's CDR3 is CASSSFLATDTQYF. CDR3 nucleotide sequence: TGTGCCAGCAGCTCATTCTTGGCCACAGATACGCAGTATTTT. V and J are TRBV12-3 or TRBV12-4 and TRBJ2-3; D gene unclear. V dropped 6 bases and J dropped 2 bases, with 12 bases sitting between them. CDR3 length equals 14 residues.

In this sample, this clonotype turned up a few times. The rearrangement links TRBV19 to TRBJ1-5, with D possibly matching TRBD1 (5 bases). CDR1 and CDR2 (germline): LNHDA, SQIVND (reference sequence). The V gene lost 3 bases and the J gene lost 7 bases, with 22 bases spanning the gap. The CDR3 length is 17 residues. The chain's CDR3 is CASSIDRGIPKGQPQHF. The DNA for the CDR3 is TGTGCCAGTAGTATCGATAGGGGCATTCCTAAGGGGCAGCCCCAGCATTTT.

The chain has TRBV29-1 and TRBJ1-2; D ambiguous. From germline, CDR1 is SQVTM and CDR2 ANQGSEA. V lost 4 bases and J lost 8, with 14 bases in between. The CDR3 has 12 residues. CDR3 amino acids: CSVGGRYRGYTF. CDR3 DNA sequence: TGCAGCGTTGGGGGAAGGTACCGGGGCTACACCTTC.

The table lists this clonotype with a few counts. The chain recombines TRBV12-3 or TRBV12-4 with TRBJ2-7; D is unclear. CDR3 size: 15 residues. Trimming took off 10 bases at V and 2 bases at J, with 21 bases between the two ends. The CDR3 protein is CANRAGDPRPYEQYF. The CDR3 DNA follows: TGTGCCAACAGAGCCGGAGACCCCCGGCCCTACGAGCAGTACTTC.

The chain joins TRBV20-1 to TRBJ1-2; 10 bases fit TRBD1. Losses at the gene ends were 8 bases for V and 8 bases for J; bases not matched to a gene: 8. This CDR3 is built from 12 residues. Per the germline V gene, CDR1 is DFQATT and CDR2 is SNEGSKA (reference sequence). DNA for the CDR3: TGCAGTCACGGGACAGGGGAGGGAGGCTACACCTTC. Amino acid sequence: CSHGTGEGGYTF.

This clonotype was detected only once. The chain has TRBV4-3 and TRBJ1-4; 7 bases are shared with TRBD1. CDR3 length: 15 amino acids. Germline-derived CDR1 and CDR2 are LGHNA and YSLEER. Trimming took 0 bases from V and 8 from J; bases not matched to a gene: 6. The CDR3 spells CASSQEGQAGEKLFF. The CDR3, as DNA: TGCGCCAGCAGCCAAGAAGGACAGGCCGGAGAAAAACTGTTTTTT.

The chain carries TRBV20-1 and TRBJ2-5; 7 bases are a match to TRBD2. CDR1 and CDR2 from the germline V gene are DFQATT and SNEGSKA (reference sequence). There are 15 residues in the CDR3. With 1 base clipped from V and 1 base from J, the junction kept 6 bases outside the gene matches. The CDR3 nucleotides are TGCAGTGCTAGAGGTCGCGCGGGAGCCCAAGAGACCCAGTACTTC. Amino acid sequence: CSARGRAGAQETQYF.

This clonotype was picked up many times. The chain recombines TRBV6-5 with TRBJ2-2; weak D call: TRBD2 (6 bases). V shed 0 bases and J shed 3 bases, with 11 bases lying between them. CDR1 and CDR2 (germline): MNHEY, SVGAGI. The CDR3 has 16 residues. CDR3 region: CASSYSGGEHTGELFF. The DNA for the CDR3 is TGTGCCAGCAGTTACTCGGGCGGGGAACACACCGGGGAGCTGTTTTTT.

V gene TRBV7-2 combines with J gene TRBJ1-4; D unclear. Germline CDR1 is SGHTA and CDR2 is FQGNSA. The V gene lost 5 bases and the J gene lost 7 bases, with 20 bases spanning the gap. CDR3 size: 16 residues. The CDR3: CASSRMVARGGEKLFF. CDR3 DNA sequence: TGTGCCAGCAGCCGTATGGTAGCCCGAGGTGGTGAAAAACTGTTTTTT.

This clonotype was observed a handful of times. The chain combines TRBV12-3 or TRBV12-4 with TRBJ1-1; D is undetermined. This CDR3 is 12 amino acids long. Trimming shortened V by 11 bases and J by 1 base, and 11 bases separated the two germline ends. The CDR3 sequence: CAEAEGNTEAFF. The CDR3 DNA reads TGTGCCGAAGCCGAAGGGAACACTGAAGCTTTCTTT.